The rows below give T cell receptor beta chains drawn from one sample of a study of T cells in Graves' hyperthyroidism and ophthalmopathy. TCRdb reprocessed the multiplex PCR reads via MiXCR and lists one record per CDR3 protein. The sample holds approximately 400,000 distinct CDR3 sequences, roughly 13% seen once. The sequencing sample was made of blood. These TCRs come from an older woman with Graves' hyperthyroidism. Both conserved end residues are part of each CDR3. D genes are given only for firm matches. Clone size appears in some rows only: once, few, many, or a class for an expanded clone.

TRBD1	TRBV29-1	TRBJ1-1	few	CSAAPQGQNTEAFF	TGCAGCGCCGCCCCACAGGGGCAGAACACTGAAGCTTTCTTT
-	TRBV20-1	TRBJ1-1	many	CSARDFGRLNTEAFF	TGCAGTGCTAGAGACTTCGGCAGATTGAACACTGAAGCTTTCTTT
-	TRBV11-1	TRBJ2-2	many	CASSRTGLGELFF	TGTGCCAGCAGCCGCACAGGACTAGGGGAGCTGTTTTTT
TRBD2	TRBV3-1	TRBJ2-3	many	CASSRGLAASTDTQYF	TGTGCCAGCAGCCGGGGACTAGCGGCAAGCACAGATACGCAGTATTTT
-	TRBV30	TRBJ1-4	few	CAWSVLGVSEKLFF	TGTGCCTGGAGTGTTCTGGGGGTTAGCGAAAAACTGTTTTTT
TRBD1	TRBV5-1	TRBJ2-2	-	CASSWGTGTGELFF	TGCGCCAGCAGCTGGGGGACAGGGACCGGGGAGCTGTTTTTT
TRBD2	TRBV30	TRBJ2-7	many	CAWDQLAGGALDYEQYF	TGTGCCTGGGACCAACTAGCGGGAGGAGCCCTCGACTACGAGCAGTACTTC
-	TRBV3-1	TRBJ1-6	many	CASSQGGEANSPLHF	TGTGCCAGCAGCCAAGGGGGTGAAGCGAATTCACCCCTCCACTTT
-	TRBV11-3	TRBJ2-7	many	CASSLTRQTYEQYF	TGTGCCAGCAGCTTAACAAGACAGACCTACGAGCAGTACTTC
-	TRBV11-2	TRBJ2-5	-	CASSFGPEGPQETQYF	TGTGCCAGCAGCTTCGGACCCGAAGGCCCCCAAGAGACCCAGTACTTC
-	TRBV6-1	TRBJ2-5	few	CASRGGTQYF	TGTGCCAGCAGGGGGGGGACCCAGTACTTC
-	TRBV6-6	TRBJ1-4	few	CASSYSTPRKLFF	TGTGCCAGCAGTTACTCGACCCCCCGCAAACTGTTTTTT
TRBD1	TRBV11-2	TRBJ1-1	many	CASSLGRQGVWNTEAFF	TGTGCCAGCAGCTTAGGCCGACAGGGGGTATGGAACACTGAAGCTTTCTTT
-	TRBV10-2	TRBJ2-3	-	CASSEFKWESTDTQYF	TGCGCCAGCAGTGAGTTTAAATGGGAAAGCACAGATACGCAGTATTTT
-	TRBV2	TRBJ1-6	many	CASSSESSYNSPLHF	TGTGCCAGCAGTTCGGAGAGCTCCTATAATTCACCCCTCCACTTT
TRBD1	TRBV19	TRBJ1-5	-	CASSPTSGGGSQHF	TGTGCCAGTAGTCCGACGTCAGGGGGAGGGTCCCAGCATTTT
-	TRBV2	TRBJ2-2	-	CASSEAGRIGELFF	TGTGCCAGCAGTGAAGCCGGACGTATCGGGGAGCTGTTTTTT